This is a list of T cell receptor beta chains from one sample in a study of T cell repertoires in cytomegalovirus infection. TCRdb analysed the reads with MiXCR anew, one entry per CDR3 protein. The table shows approximately 1,000,000 distinct CDR3 sequences, with 31% occurring only once. Their specific antigens are unknown. Here the sequenced sample was cultured CD8+ T cells from PBMCs, taken from culture after CMV antigen stimulation. Receptor source: a human donor in good health (CMV status not recorded). Some clones in this sample may be carry-over from other donors' samples. Both conserved end residues are part of each CDR3. The D gene is left open where the match is weak. Expanded clones get a size class; other rows say once, few or many, or leave the size out.

v_call	j_call	clone_size	d_call	cdr3_aa	cdr3_nt
TRBV20-1	TRBJ2-1	.	.	CSARDDYRNFNEQFF	TGCAGTGCTAGAGATGACTACCGTAATTTCAATGAGCAGTTCTTC
TRBV2	TRBJ2-1	.	.	CASSGSPLRGSSYNEQFF	TGTGCCAGCAGTGGATCCCCCTTGCGGGGCTCTTCCTACAATGAGCAGTTCTTC
TRBV7-6	TRBJ2-1	few	.	CASKGGTVNEQFF	TGTGCCAGCAAGGGAGGGACAGTTAATGAGCAGTTCTTC
TRBV12-3/TRBV12-4	TRBJ1-5	once	.	CASTTGRNLPQHF	TGTGCCAGCACCACAGGGCGTAATCTGCCCCAGCATTTT
TRBV4-1	TRBJ2-3	.	TRBD2	CASSQRAKKWAGGEDTQYF	TGCGCCAGCAGCCAGAGGGCTAAGAAGTGGGCGGGGGGTGAAGATACGCAGTATTTT
TRBV20-1	TRBJ1-2	.	.	CSAFVRGVNYGYTF	TGCAGTGCTTTCGTAAGGGGAGTAAACTATGGCTACACCTTC
TRBV28	TRBJ1-6	.	.	CASSRPGLNSPLHF	TGTGCCAGCAGTCGCCCGGGCCTAAATTCACCCCTCCACTTT
TRBV15	TRBJ1-4	.	.	CATSGGGKLFF	TGTGCCACCTCGGGAGGAGGGAAACTGTTTTTT
TRBV12-5	TRBJ1-3	few	.	CASGTSLAGGNTIYF	TGTGCTAGTGGTACGTCTCTGGCGGGAGGAAACACCATATATTTT
TRBV28	TRBJ2-2	few	TRBD2	CASENGGDVDTGELFF	TGTGCCAGCGAGAACGGGGGGGACGTGGACACCGGGGAGCTGTTTTTT
TRBV19	TRBJ1-1	.	.	CASSIEAYFTEAFF	TGTGCCAGTAGTATAGAGGCTTATTTCACTGAAGCTTTCTTT
TRBV7-6	TRBJ2-1	few	TRBD1	CASSFRNRGDNEQFF	TGTGCCAGCAGCTTTAGGAACAGGGGGGACAATGAGCAGTTCTTC
TRBV7-6	TRBJ1-1	many	.	CASSSTDEAFF	TGTGCCAGCAGCTCTACAGATGAAGCTTTCTTT
TRBV14	TRBJ2-3	.	.	CASMDSFTDTQYF	TGTGCCAGCATGGACAGCTTCACAGATACGCAGTATTTT
TRBV6-5	TRBJ2-3	.	TRBD2	CASSSPTSGGWDTQYF	TGTGCCAGCAGTTCCCCGACTAGCGGGGGGTGGGATACGCAGTATTTT
TRBV27	TRBJ2-1	few	TRBD1	CASSITGVHYNEQFF	TGTGCCAGCAGTATAACAGGGGTCCACTACAATGAGCAGTTCTTC
TRBV19	TRBJ1-2	.	.	CASSMSRKYGYTF	TGTGCCAGTAGTATGTCCAGGAAGTATGGCTACACCTTC
TRBV5-4	TRBJ2-5	many	.	CASSFSSLETQYF	TGTGCCAGCAGCTTTTCTAGTCTTGAGACCCAGTACTTC
TRBV9	TRBJ2-3	.	.	CASSSTTGTSITDTQYF	TGTGCCAGCAGCTCGACCACCGGGACTTCCATCACAGATACGCAGTATTTT
TRBV6-5	TRBJ1-2	.	TRBD1	CASSFARQGALDDYTF	TGTGCCAGCAGTTTCGCGAGACAGGGGGCTCTGGATGACTACACCTTC
TRBV7-2	TRBJ2-1	many	TRBD2	CASSFGSGGGFVQFF	TGTGCCAGCAGCTTCGGTTCTGGGGGGGGATTTGTGCAGTTCTTC
TRBV20-1	TRBJ2-7	few	.	CSARDLDNSYEQYF	TGCAGTGCTAGAGATCTAGACAACTCCTACGAGCAGTACTTC